Given below is one T cell receptor (beta chain) in context. This specimen comes from a study of T cells after posttransplantation cyclophosphamide. Germline V lookup: CDR1 SGHDT, CDR2 YYEEEE. The CDR3 is made up of 15 amino acids. Deletions cut 3 bases from V and 5 bases from J, with 17 bases between. Using immunoSEQ multiplex PCR, the repertoire was profiled, and TCRdb retains in-frame clones only, with some absent. Found here are tens of thousands of clones, approximately 90% of them singletons; the top ten hold just under 15%. This sequence originates from a woman aged 40 to 50 with a blood cancer, CMV-positive, and with a related stem cell donor. Sequences were obtained from PBMCs. The V and J genes are TRBV5-6 and TRBJ1-1, with D uncertain. Here the CDR3 DNA reads TGTGCCAGCAGCTGGCAAGGGAGCCTGCGAACTGAAGCTTTCTTT. Encoded protein: CASSWQGSLRTEAFF.